Sequencing of this T cell receptor (beta chain) was carried out in a study of control samples from healthy donors and cancer patients. Repertoires were generated with immunoSEQ multiplex PCR, while TCRdb's copy carries only in-frame clones and drops some. The profile shows approximately 220,000 clones, about 94% of them singletons. The TCR sequence derives from a man over 45 in good health. Sequenced input: blood.

The CDR3 sequence: CASSPGHLYEQYF. CDR3 sequence (DNA): TGTGCCAGCAGCCCGGGACATCTTTACGAGCAGTACTTC. The chain employs TRBV5-6 and TRBJ2-7, with a possible D match to TRBD1 (6 bases). The V end was cut by 4 bases, the J end by 4 bases, with 12 bases between. The CDR3 totals 13 residues. Looked up from germline, CDR1 is SGHDT and CDR2 is YYEEEE.